The 18 T cell receptor beta chains listed next were all sequenced from one sample in a study of blood T cell repertoires in COVID-19. The method was immunoSEQ multiplex PCR; TCRdb's version includes in-frame clones alone and lacks a portion of them. This table has roughly 44,000 clones, 70% to 90% appearing once. The sample was peripheral blood. All receptors derive from a man at least 80 years old with acute or convalescent COVID-19.

The table lists this clone with a count of one. The chain uses TRBV6-1 and TRBJ1-5; a possible D gene is TRBD1 (5 bases). V lost 1 base to trimming and J lost 0 bases, with 16 bases between them. CDR1 MNHNS and CDR2 SASEGT come from the germline V gene. CDR3 size: 18 residues. DNA of the CDR3: TGTGCCAGCAGTGAAGGTTTAGGTGGGGCTAATAGCAATCAGCCCCAGCATTTT. It translates to CASSEGLGGANSNQPQHF.

V usage is TRBV5-1 and J usage is TRBJ2-7; a weak D match, TRBD1 (6 bases). CDR1 is SGHRS and CDR2 is YFSETQ in the germline V gene. V shed 3 bases and J shed 2 bases, with 15 bases lying between them. The CDR3 spans 15 residues. The DNA for the CDR3 is TGCGCCAGCAGCTATGGACAGATTACAACCTACGAGCAGTACTTC. Amino acid sequence: CASSYGQITTYEQYF.

The genes are TRBV5-1 and TRBJ2-3; 13 bases line up with TRBD2. Germline-derived CDR1 and CDR2 are SGHRS and YFSETQ. The junction had 6 bases not matched to a gene; V was cut back by 2 bases and J by 6 bases. CDR3 size: 16 residues. CDR3 nucleotide sequence: TGCGCCAGCAGCTTACTAGCGGGGGGGCGATCGGATACGCAGTATTTT. As protein: CASSLLAGGRSDTQYF.

The chain has TRBV28 and TRBJ1-5, with TRBD1 as a possible D gene (6 bases). Germline V gene sequence: CDR1 MDHEN, CDR2 SYDVKM. The CDR3 covers 15 residues. Deletions cut 6 bases from V and 7 bases from J, with 19 bases between. CDR3 sequence reads: CASSATGGVRQPQHF. CDR3 sequence (DNA): TGTGCCAGCAGCGCCACGGGGGGCGTTAGGCAGCCCCAGCATTTT.

V is TRBV5-1 and J is TRBJ2-1, with unresolved D. Germline CDR1 reads SGHRS; CDR2 reads YFSETQ. Deletions cut 6 bases from V and 5 bases from J, with 12 bases between. The CDR3 runs to 13 residues. CDR3 protein: CASTPIQDNEQFF. DNA for the CDR3: TGCGCCAGCACCCCTATCCAGGACAATGAGCAGTTCTTC.

The J gene is TRBJ1-4, the V gene TRBV3-1 (or the pseudogene TRBV3-2); TRBD1 is a possible D gene (5 bases). Germline CDR1 and CDR2: LGHDT and YNNKEL (reference sequence). Trimming removed 4 bases from V and 3 bases from J, with 15 bases in between. The CDR3 covers 16 residues. In DNA, the CDR3 is TGTGCCAGCAGCCCTCTCGGGGGAGGTTCTAATGAAAAACTGTTTTTT. Translation gives CASSPLGGGSNEKLFF.

The rearrangement joins TRBV30 to TRBJ2-1; possibly TRBD1 for D (5 bases). Germline V gene data show CDR1 as GTSNPN and CDR2 as SVGIG (reference sequence). This CDR3 is 11 amino acids long. Trimming left V 2 bases short and J 7 bases short, with 6 bases between. The DNA for the CDR3 is TGTGCCTGGAGTCCAGGGAATGAGCAGTTCTTC. Translating it yields CAWSPGNEQFF.

The chain has TRBV6-5 and TRBJ2-7; possibly TRBD2 for D (6 bases). Trimming stripped 6 bases from V and 0 bases from J, with 12 bases between. The V gene's germline CDR1 is MNHEY and CDR2 SVGAGI. The CDR3 is made up of 14 amino acids. DNA for the CDR3: TGTGCCAGCAGGGCGGGGACGGTCTCCTACGAGCAGTACTTC. Translating it yields CASRAGTVSYEQYF.

This clone was detected a few times. The chain links TRBV7-8 to TRBJ1-5; a possible D gene is TRBD1 (6 bases). CDR1 and CDR2 (germline): SGHVS, FQNEAQ. The V end lost 1 base, the J end lost 6 bases, and 13 bases lay between the germline ends. The CDR3 has 15 residues. Here the CDR3 reads CASSLGGLGGQPQHF. In nucleotides, the CDR3 is TGTGCCAGCAGCTTAGGAGGGTTAGGGGGTCAGCCCCAGCATTTT. The full variable domain, its missing parts supplied by reference TRBV7-8 and TRBJ1-5, is GAGVSQSPRYKVAKRGQDVALRCDPISGHVSLFWYQQALGQGPEFLTYFQNEAQLDKSGLPSDRFFAERPEGSVSTLKIQRTQQEDSAVYLCASSLGGLGGQPQHFGDGTRLSIL.

This chain joins TRBV7-2 and TRBJ2-3; 8 bases map to TRBD2. This CDR3 spans 17 amino acids. CDR1 is SGHTA and CDR2 is FQGNSA in the germline V gene. V was clipped by 5 bases and J by 1 base; unmatched bases: 11. The CDR3 region has the DNA TGTGCCAGCAGCCCGGGGCCGGGGCGGGGGGGCACAGATACGCAGTATTTT. Translated, it gives CASSPGPGRGGTDTQYF.

The rearrangement uses TRBV30 and TRBJ1-4, with TRBD1 matching 9 bases. This CDR3 region has 16 residues. The germline gives CDR1 GTSNPN, CDR2 SVGIG (reference sequence). J lost 3 bases, V lost 3 bases, and 8 bases had no gene match. The CDR3 DNA is TGTGCCTGGAGAAAAGGACAGGGGAAGCCTAATGAAAAACTGTTTTTT. As protein: CAWRKGQGKPNEKLFF.

The chain's CDR3 is CASSISDSKTEAFF. The CDR3 nucleotides are TGTGCCAGTAGTATAAGTGACAGCAAGACTGAAGCTTTCTTT. V and J are TRBV19 and TRBJ1-1, with D perhaps TRBD1 (5 bases). Trimming took 2 bases from V and 5 from J, leaving 12 bases between them. Germline values: CDR1 LNHDA, CDR2 SQIVND (reference sequence). The CDR3 totals 14 residues.

This chain connects TRBV7-2 to TRBJ2-1, with 8 bases matching TRBD2. J lost 3 bases, V lost 7 bases, and 5 bases had no gene match. Germline V gene lookup returns CDR1 SGHTA and CDR2 FQGNSA. CDR3 length: 14 residues. The chain's CDR3 is CASTLSGGYNEQFF. Here the CDR3 DNA reads TGTGCCAGCACCCTAAGCGGGGGCTACAATGAGCAGTTCTTC.

This clone was recorded only once. The rearrangement uses TRBV21-1 and TRBJ1-1. TRBV21-1 is classified as a pseudogene. The CDR3 consists of 16 residues. CDR3 residues: CASSSWRGPMNTEAFF. In nucleotides, the CDR3 is TGTGCCAGCAGCTCCTGGCGGGGGCCTATGAACACTGAAGCTTTCTTT.

V gene TRBV5-1 combines with J gene TRBJ2-5; TRBD1 is a possible D gene (5 bases). The CDR3 spans 14 residues. Trimming took off 0 bases at V and 4 bases at J, with 10 bases between the two ends. Per the germline V gene, CDR1 is SGHRS and CDR2 is YFSETQ. The CDR3: CASSLGRVRETQYF. The CDR3 nucleotides are TGCGCCAGCAGCTTGGGCAGGGTTCGAGAGACCCAGTACTTC.

This rearrangement joins TRBV3-1 (or the pseudogene TRBV3-2) to TRBJ2-7; TRBD1 is a possible D gene (5 bases). The germline V gene encodes CDR1 LGHDT and CDR2 YNNKEL (reference sequence). V lost 0 bases and J lost 2, with 11 bases in between. The CDR3 totals 15 residues. CDR3 region: CASSQEGLLAYEQYF. The DNA for the CDR3 is TGTGCCAGCAGCCAAGAGGGGCTCCTAGCCTACGAGCAGTACTTC.

V and J are TRBV19 and TRBJ2-2, with D maybe TRBD1 (5 bases). This CDR3 is 16 amino acids long. V was shortened by 1 base and J by 4 bases, with 13 bases between the two germline ends. Germline V lookup: CDR1 LNHDA, CDR2 SQIVND (reference sequence). CDR3: CASSIVAGQSTGELFF. CDR3 sequence (DNA): TGTGCCAGTAGTATAGTAGCAGGGCAGTCCACCGGGGAGCTGTTTTTT.

This clone was counted a single time. The V gene is TRBV2, the J gene TRBJ2-7; 7 nucleotides match TRBD1. CDR1 and CDR2 (germline): SNHLY, FYNNEI. The CDR3 has 13 amino acids. Trimming removed 9 bases from V and 0 bases from J; junction bases left unmatched: 5. The CDR3 here is CASRQGSSYEQYF. DNA for the CDR3: TGTGCCAGTCGACAGGGAAGCTCCTACGAGCAGTACTTC.